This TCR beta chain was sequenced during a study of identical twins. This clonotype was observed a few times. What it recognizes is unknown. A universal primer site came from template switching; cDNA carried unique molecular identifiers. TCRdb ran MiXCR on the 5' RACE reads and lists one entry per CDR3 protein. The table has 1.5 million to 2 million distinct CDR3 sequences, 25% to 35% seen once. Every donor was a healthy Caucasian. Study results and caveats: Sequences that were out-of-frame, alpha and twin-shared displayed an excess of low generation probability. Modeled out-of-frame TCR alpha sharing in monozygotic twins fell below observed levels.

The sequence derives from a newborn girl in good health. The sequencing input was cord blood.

CDR3 nucleotides: TGTGCCAGCAGTTACGATGGGACAGCTAGCGGGCCCAATGAGCAGTTCTTC. It translates to CASSYDGTASGPNEQFF. The gene calls are TRBV6-5 and TRBJ2-1; a weak D match, TRBD2 (8 bases). The CDR3 has 17 residues. V gave up 2 bases and J gave up 6 bases, with 20 bases separating them. Per the germline V gene, CDR1 is MNHEY and CDR2 is SVGAGI.